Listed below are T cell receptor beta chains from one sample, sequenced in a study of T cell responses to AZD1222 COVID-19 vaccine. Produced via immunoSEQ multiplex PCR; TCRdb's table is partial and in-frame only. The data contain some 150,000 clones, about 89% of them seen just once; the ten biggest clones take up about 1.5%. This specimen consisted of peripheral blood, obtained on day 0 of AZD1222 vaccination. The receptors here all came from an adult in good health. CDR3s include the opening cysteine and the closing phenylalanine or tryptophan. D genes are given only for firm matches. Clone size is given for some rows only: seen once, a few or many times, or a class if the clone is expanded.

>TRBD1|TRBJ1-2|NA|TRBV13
CASSTSGTGYGYGYTF
TGTGCCAGCAGCACCTCCGGGACAGGCTACGGTTATGGCTACACCTTC
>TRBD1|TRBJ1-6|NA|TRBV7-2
CASTPGQENSPLHF
TGTGCCAGCACCCCGGGACAGGAAAATTCACCCCTCCACTTT
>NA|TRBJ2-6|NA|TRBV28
CASNRYRAYSGANVLTF
TGTGCCAGCAACCGCTATAGAGCTTACTCTGGGGCCAACGTCCTGACTTTC
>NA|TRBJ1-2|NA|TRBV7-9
CASSLGQFFGGYTF
NA
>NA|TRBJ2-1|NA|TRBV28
CASTRGGATYNEQFF
TGTGCCAGCACCAGAGGGGGGGCGACCTACAATGAGCAGTTCTTC
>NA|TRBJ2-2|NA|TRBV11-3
CASSLGGTTLTGELFF
TGTGCCAGCAGCTTAGGGGGAACGACACTCACCGGGGAGCTGTTTTTT
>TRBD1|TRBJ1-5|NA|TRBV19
CATDRGFQPQHF
TGTGCCACCGACAGGGGTTTTCAGCCCCAGCATTTT
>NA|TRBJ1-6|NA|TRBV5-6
CASQAGNSPLHF
TGTGCCAGCCAGGCTGGGAATTCACCCCTCCACTTT
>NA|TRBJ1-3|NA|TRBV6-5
CASTQGTFSGNTIYF
TGTGCCAGCACGCAGGGTACCTTCTCTGGAAACACCATATATTTT
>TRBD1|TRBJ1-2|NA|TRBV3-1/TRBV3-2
CASSQGQGNYGYTF
TGTGCCAGCAGCCAAGGACAGGGGAACTATGGCTACACCTTC
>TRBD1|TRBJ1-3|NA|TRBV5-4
CASSLSGGSGNTIYF
TGTGCCAGCAGCTTATCAGGGGGCTCTGGAAACACCATATATTTT
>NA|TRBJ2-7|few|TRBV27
CASSSVIGQVYEQYF
TGTGCCAGCAGTTCAGTGATCGGACAAGTCTACGAGCAGTACTTC
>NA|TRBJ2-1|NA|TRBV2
CASSEESSYNEQFF
TGTGCCAGCAGTGAGGAGAGCTCCTACAATGAGCAGTTCTTC
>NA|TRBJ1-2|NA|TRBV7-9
CASSLVPDGYTF
TGTGCCAGCAGCTTAGTGCCCGATGGCTACACCTTC
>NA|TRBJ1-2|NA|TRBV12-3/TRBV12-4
CASRGLLYGYTF
TGTGCCAGCAGGGGACTGCTCTATGGCTACACCTTC
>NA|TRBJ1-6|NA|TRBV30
CAWETRGYNSPLHF
TGTGCCTGGGAGACCAGGGGCTATAATTCACCCCTCCACTTT
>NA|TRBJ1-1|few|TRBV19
CASSRMNTEAFF
TGTGCCAGTAGTAGGATGAACACTGAAGCTTTCTTT
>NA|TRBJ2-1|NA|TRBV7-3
CASSFSAASYNEQFF
TGTGCCAGCAGCTTCTCCGCGGCCTCCTACAATGAGCAGTTCTTC
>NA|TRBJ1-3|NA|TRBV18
CASSQADGNTIYF
TGTGCCAGCTCACAGGCGGATGGAAACACCATATATTTT
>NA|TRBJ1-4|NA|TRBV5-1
CASSSRPAANEKLFF
TGCGCCAGCAGCTCACGACCGGCGGCTAATGAAAAACTGTTTTTT
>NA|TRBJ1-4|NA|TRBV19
CASSIGDAREKLFF
TGTGCCAGTAGTATAGGGGACGCTCGGGAAAAACTGTTTTTT
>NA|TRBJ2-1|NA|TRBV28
CASSLTASGAYNEQFF
TGTGCCAGCAGTTTAACAGCTAGTGGGGCCTACAATGAGCAGTTCTTC
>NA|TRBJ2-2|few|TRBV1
CTSSQTRDTGELFF
TGCACCAGCAGCCAGACTCGCGACACCGGGGAGCTGTTTTTT
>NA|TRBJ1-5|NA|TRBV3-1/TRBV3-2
CASSQSEGGYQPQHF
TGTGCCAGCAGCCAGAGCGAGGGGGGGTATCAGCCCCAGCATTTT
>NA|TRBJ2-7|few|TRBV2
CASSADSGTYEQYF
TGTGCCAGCAGTGCAGACTCAGGGACCTACGAGCAGTACTTC
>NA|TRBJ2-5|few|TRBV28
CASSTGRGETQYF
TGTGCCAGCAGTACCGGAAGGGGAGAGACCCAGTACTTC
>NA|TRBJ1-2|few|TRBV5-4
CASSLRGSDYGYTF
TGTGCCAGCAGCCTAAGGGGGTCCGACTATGGCTACACCTTC
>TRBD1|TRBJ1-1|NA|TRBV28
CASSSWDQTGGAFF
TGTGCCAGCAGCTCATGGGACCAGACAGGGGGGGCTTTCTTT
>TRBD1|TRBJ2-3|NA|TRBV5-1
CASSAPGGSGTDTQYF
TGCGCCAGCAGCGCCCCAGGGGGCTCGGGCACAGATACGCAGTATTTT
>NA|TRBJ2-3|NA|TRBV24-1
CATGTPSTDTQYF
TGTGCCACGGGCACTCCCTCCACAGATACGCAGTATTTT
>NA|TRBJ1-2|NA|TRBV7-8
CASSPGTGHDGYTF
TGTGCCAGCAGCCCGGGGACGGGTCATGATGGCTACACCTTC
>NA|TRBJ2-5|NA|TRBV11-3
CASSLRGAGETQYF
TGTGCCAGCAGCTTAAGGGGGGCGGGGGAGACCCAGTACTTC
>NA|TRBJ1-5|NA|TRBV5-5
CASSGGHSNQPQHF
TGTGCCAGCAGCGGAGGGCATAGCAATCAGCCCCAGCATTTT
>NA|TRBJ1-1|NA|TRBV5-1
CASSRALNTEAFF
TGCGCCAGCAGCCGGGCTCTGAACACTGAAGCTTTCTTT
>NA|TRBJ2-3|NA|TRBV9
CASSVALRDSTDTQYF
TGTGCCAGCAGCGTAGCTTTGCGGGATAGTACAGATACGCAGTATTTT
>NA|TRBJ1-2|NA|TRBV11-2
CASSPARQLYGYTF
TGTGCCAGCAGCCCTGCGCGGCAGCTCTATGGCTACACCTTC
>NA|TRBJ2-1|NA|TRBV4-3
CASSQDYQAYNEQFF
TGCGCCAGCAGCCAAGATTACCAGGCTTACAATGAGCAGTTCTTC
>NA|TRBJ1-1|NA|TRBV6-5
CASRWTNTEAFF
TGTGCCTCGAGATGGACGAACACTGAAGCTTTCTTT
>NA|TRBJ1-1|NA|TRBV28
CASSLPGGMGRYTEAFF
TGTGCCAGCAGTCTCCCCGGGGGGATGGGACGGTACACTGAAGCTTTCTTT
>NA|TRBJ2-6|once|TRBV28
CASSLLGRLASGANVLTF
TGTGCCAGCAGTTTATTGGGACGACTCGCCTCTGGGGCCAACGTCCTGACTTTC
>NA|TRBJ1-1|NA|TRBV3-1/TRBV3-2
CASSQDLQGEAFF
TGTGCCAGCAGCCAAGATCTACAGGGCGAAGCTTTCTTT
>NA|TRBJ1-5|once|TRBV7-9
CASSFRDSNQPQHF
TGTGCCAGCAGCTTCCGGGACAGCAATCAGCCCCAGCATTTT
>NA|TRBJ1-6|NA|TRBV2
CASRGDYNSPLHF
TGTGCCAGCAGGGGGGACTATAATTCACCCCTCCACTTT
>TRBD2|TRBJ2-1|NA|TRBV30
CACLPGGSYNEQFF
TGTGCCTGTTTACCGGGCGGGAGCTACAATGAGCAGTTCTTC
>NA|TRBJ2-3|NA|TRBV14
CASSGGLSVTQYF
TGTGCCAGCAGCGGTGGACTATCCGTTACGCAGTATTTT
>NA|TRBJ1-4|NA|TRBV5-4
CASSARNGVGEKLFF
TGTGCCAGCAGCGCCCGGAACGGAGTGGGTGAAAAACTGTTTTTT
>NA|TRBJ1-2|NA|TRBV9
CASSARGSGGYTF
TGTGCCAGCAGCGCCAGGGGATCTGGCGGCTACACCTTC
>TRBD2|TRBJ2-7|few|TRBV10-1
CASSAFLAGGGEQYF
TGCGCCAGCAGTGCGTTTCTAGCGGGAGGAGGGGAGCAGTACTTC
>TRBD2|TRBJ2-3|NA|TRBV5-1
CASSSPTGLAGADTQYF
TGCGCCAGCAGCTCCCCGACGGGACTAGCGGGCGCAGATACGCAGTATTTT
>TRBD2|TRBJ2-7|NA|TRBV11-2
CASSLGGTSGRYEQYF
TGTGCCAGCAGCTTAGGGGGGACTAGCGGGAGATACGAGCAGTACTTC
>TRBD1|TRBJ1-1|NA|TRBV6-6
CASRGQGARLNTEAFF
TGTGCCAGCAGGGGACAGGGGGCAAGGCTAAACACTGAAGCTTTCTTT
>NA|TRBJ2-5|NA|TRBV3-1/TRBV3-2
CASQGTDLQGTQYF
TGTGCCAGCCAGGGGACGGATCTCCAGGGGACCCAGTACTTC
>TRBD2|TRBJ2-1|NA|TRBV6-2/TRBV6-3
CASSFGGSGNNEQFF
TGTGCCAGCAGTTTTGGGGGTAGCGGGAACAATGAGCAGTTCTTC
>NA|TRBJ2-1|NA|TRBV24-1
CATQPRAGSYNEQFF
TGTGCCACCCAACCCCGGGCAGGGTCATACAATGAGCAGTTCTTC
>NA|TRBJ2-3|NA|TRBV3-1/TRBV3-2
CASSQDFPDTQYF
TGTGCCAGCAGCCAAGATTTTCCGGATACGCAGTATTTT
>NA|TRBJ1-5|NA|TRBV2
CASNGRGNQPQHF
TGTGCCAGCAACGGACGGGGCAATCAGCCCCAGCATTTT
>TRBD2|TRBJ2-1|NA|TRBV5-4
CASSVAGLAGYNEQFF
TGTGCCAGCTCGGTCGCGGGACTAGCGGGATACAATGAGCAGTTCTTC
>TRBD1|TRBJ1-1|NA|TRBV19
CASSNRQGAEAFF
TGTGCCAGTAGTAACCGACAGGGGGCAGAAGCTTTCTTT
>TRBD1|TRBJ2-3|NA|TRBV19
CASSTGQASTDTQYF
TGTGCCAGTAGCACAGGACAGGCGAGCACAGATACGCAGTATTTT
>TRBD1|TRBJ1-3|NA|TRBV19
CASSPPGTGPGNTIYF
TGTGCCAGTAGTCCCCCCGGGACAGGGCCTGGAAACACCATATATTTT